This TCR beta chain was retrieved from a study of CD8 T cells in Susac syndrome. A quantity of about 0.5 to 1 ug RNA underwent reverse transcription using random hexamers. TCRdb redid the calling of the immunoSEQ multiplex PCR reads with MiXCR, one entry per CDR3 protein. The top ten clones hold 0.21% of a sample with more than 95,000 distinct CDR3 sequences, 90% to 95% of them seen once. The CDR3 consists of 13 residues. Germline loops: CDR1 MGHDK, CDR2 SYGVNS. Trimming pared 2 bases from V and 10 bases from J, leaving 12 bases between. Sequencing targeted TCR beta in blood CD8+ and CD4+ T cells. In Susac syndrome patients, recently defined diagnostic criteria for definite or probable disease were met. TEMRA cells were FACS-enriched and CD8+ and CD4+ T cells negatively isolated.

This sequence originates from a human donor with Susac syndrome. Specimen: CD8+ T cells from PBMCs. The chain recombines TRBV25-1 with TRBJ2-1; D is uncertain. For the CDR3, the DNA is TGTGCCAGCAGTGAAGAGGTAAGCAGGGAGCAGTTCTTC. Translating gives CASSEEVSREQFF.